A single sample is the source of the 19 T cell receptor beta chains below, sequenced in a study of radiation and T cells in renal cell carcinoma. TCRdb's table, derived via immunoSEQ multiplex PCR, lists solely in-frame clones and lacks some. This table has approximately 170,000 clones, about 87% appearing once. Sample time point: blood 4 weeks post-SBRT, at nephrectomy. The sample's treatment: 15 Gy SBRT to primary tumor, nephrectomy 4 weeks later. The specimen comprised blood, sampled from a patient whose treatment included radiotherapy and nephrectomy. The receptors were sampled from a woman aged 50 to 65 with renal cell carcinoma.

The rearrangement uses TRBV30 and TRBJ1-2, with 8 bases lining up with TRBD1. Germline trimming cut 0 bases from V and 7 bases from J; bases unmatched to any gene: 1. This CDR3 has 12 residues. CDR1 and CDR2 from the germline V gene are GTSNPN and SVGIG (reference sequence). The CDR3 nucleotides read TGTGCCTGGAGTGTGACAGGGGCTGGCTACACCTTC. Translating it yields CAWSVTGAGYTF.

The chain couples TRBV18 to TRBJ1-1, with D unresolved. The V gene's germline CDR1 is KGHSH and CDR2 LQKENI. The CDR3 is 15 amino acids. V lost 0 bases and J 5 bases, leaving 13 bases between the germline ends. The CDR3 coding sequence is TGTGCCAGCTCACCACCGTCGGTTCGTCGAACTGAAGCTTTCTTT. It yields the protein CASSPPSVRRTEAFF.

The chain uses TRBV2 and TRBJ1-3, with D possibly being TRBD1 (6 bases). Germline CDR1 is SNHLY and CDR2 is FYNNEI. CDR3 size: 16 residues. V was trimmed by 0 bases and J by 4 bases, leaving 13 bases between them. The CDR3 loop is CASSEAGLGTGNTIYF. DNA for the CDR3: TGTGCCAGCAGTGAAGCGGGCCTCGGGACAGGAAACACCATATATTTT.

This clone was found once. The chain couples TRBV9 to TRBJ2-5, with TRBD2 identical over 9 bases. The end of the DNA fits TRBJ2-7 better, so the J call may be wrong. The CDR3 is 16 amino acids. CDR1 is SGDLS and CDR2 is YYNGEE in the germline V gene. This chain's CDR3 is CASSVKAGGPRYEQYF. The DNA of the CDR3 is TGTGCCAGCAGCGTAAAAGCGGGGGGTCCTCGGTACGAGCAGTACTTC.

The J gene is TRBJ2-7, the V gene TRBV6-6; D is ambiguous. The CDR3 loop spans 15 amino acids. Germline CDR1 MNHNY, CDR2 SVGAGI (reference sequence). Trimming removed 6 bases from V and 2 bases from J, with 17 bases in between. CDR3 residues: CASRDPTETTYEQYF. CDR3 coding DNA: TGTGCCAGCAGAGACCCTACAGAAACGACCTACGAGCAGTACTTC.

This clone was counted between two and nine times. DNA of the CDR3: TGTGCCAGCAGTACCGGGGCAGGGGTTGGCTACACCTTC. Translating it yields CASSTGAGVGYTF. The rearrangement links TRBV6-5 to TRBJ1-2; D possibly corresponds to TRBD1 (6 bases). From germline, CDR1 is MNHEY and CDR2 SVGAGI. The CDR3 length is 13 residues. Trimming shortened V by 5 bases and J by 7 bases, and 14 bases separated the two germline ends.

V is TRBV6-1 and J is TRBJ1-2, with D possibly TRBD1 on 6 matching bases. Trimming left V 3 bases short and J 4 bases short, with 21 bases between. Germline V lookup: CDR1 MNHNS, CDR2 SASEGT. This CDR3 is 17 amino acids long. The CDR3 DNA is TGTGCCAGCAGTGACACGGGGGGGCAGGGGAGAGTCTATGGCTACACCTTC. It codes for CASSDTGGQGRVYGYTF.

This clone appeared once. This sequence joins TRBV12-1 and TRBJ1-2. TRBV12-1 is an annotated pseudogene. The CDR3 covers 12 residues. DNA of the CDR3: TGTGCCAGCAGCTTCTCTAGCTATGGCTACACCTTC. This sequence encodes CASSFSSYGYTF.

In DNA form, the CDR3 reads TGCGCCAGCAGCCTTCTTCTCGGAGAGACCCAGTACTTC. Translation: CASSLLLGETQYF. The chain links TRBV4-1 to TRBJ2-5; D is uncertain. Germline V CDR1 and CDR2: MGHRA, YSYEKL. This CDR3 region has 13 residues. Trimming took off 4 bases at V and 4 bases at J, with 10 bases between the two ends.

The chain's CDR3 is CATSSPTGHLTDTQYF. The CDR3 coding sequence is TGTGCCACCAGCAGTCCGACGGGACACCTCACGGATACGCAGTATTTT. V gene TRBV15 combines with J gene TRBJ2-3, with D possibly matching TRBD1 (6 bases). V lost 3 bases, J lost 6 bases, and 19 bases lay in between. CDR3 length equals 16 residues. The germline gives CDR1 LNHNV, CDR2 YYDKDF (reference sequence).

This clone was seen a handful of times. This chain joins TRBV15 and TRBJ1-2; 7 bases match TRBD1. V was clipped by 4 bases and J by 6 bases; unmatched bases: 2. Germline V CDR1 and CDR2: LNHNV, YYDKDF (reference sequence). The CDR3 extends over 12 amino acids. CDR3: CATSKGADGYTF. In DNA form, the CDR3 reads TGTGCCACCAGCAAGGGGGCAGATGGCTACACCTTC.

CDR3 nucleotide sequence: TGTGCCAGCAGTCCCCGAGGGGACAGAATGGGCTACACCTTC. This sequence encodes CASSPRGDRMGYTF. The V and J genes are TRBV2 and TRBJ1-2, with TRBD1 matching 7 bases. The CDR3 loop spans 14 amino acids. After removal of 5 bases from V and 8 bases from J, the junction contained 11 bases not matched to a gene. Germline V gives CDR1 SNHLY, CDR2 FYNNEI.

The genes are TRBV23-1 and TRBJ2-7, with D possibly being TRBD2 (5 bases). TRBV23-1 is an ORF; its function is uncertain. CDR3 length equals 15 residues. Trimming stripped 5 bases from V and 2 bases from J, with 16 bases between. The CDR3 spells CASSRGQALTYEQYF. CDR3 sequence (DNA): TGCGCCAGCAGTAGAGGGCAGGCGTTAACCTACGAGCAGTACTTC.

CDR3 loop: CSSGTPEQYF. The CDR3 DNA sequence: TGCTCGTCAGGGACACCAGAGCAGTACTTC. The V and J genes are TRBV20-1 and TRBJ2-7, with a tentative D call TRBD1 (6 bases). The germline V gene encodes CDR1 DFQATT and CDR2 SNEGSKA (reference sequence). The CDR3 is 10 amino acids.

The chain is built from TRBV6-6 and TRBJ2-7; 7 nucleotides match TRBD2. The CDR3 spans 14 residues. From germline, CDR1 is MNHNY and CDR2 SVGAGI (reference sequence). With 8 bases clipped from V and 0 bases from J, the junction kept 7 bases outside the gene matches. CDR3 nucleotide sequence: TGTGCCAGCGAAGGAGAGCGGGACTCCTACGAGCAGTACTTC. Translation: CASEGERDSYEQYF.

The V and J genes are TRBV4-3 and TRBJ2-3; D call uncertain. Per the germline V gene, CDR1 is LGHNA and CDR2 is YSLEER. CDR3 length equals 13 residues. The ends were cut back, 2 bases at V and 6 bases at J, with 9 bases in the middle. The CDR3 DNA is TGCGCCAGCAGCCAACTTCGGACGGATACGCAGTATTTT. This gives the protein CASSQLRTDTQYF.

The chain carries TRBV5-4 and TRBJ1-4; the D is unclear. The V end was cut by 4 bases, the J end by 5 bases, with 12 bases between. Germline values: CDR1 SGHNT, CDR2 YYREEE (reference sequence). The length of the CDR3 is 14 residues. The CDR3 spells CASSQELGNEKLFF. The CDR3 region has the DNA TGTGCCAGCAGCCAAGAATTAGGAAATGAAAAACTGTTTTTT.

The V call is TRBV6-1, the J call TRBJ2-5; 13 nucleotides align to TRBD2. V lost 4 bases, J lost 3 bases, and 2 bases stayed unmatched. The CDR3 length is 15 residues. CDR1 is MNHNS and CDR2 is SASEGT in the germline V gene. The CDR3 bases are TGTGCCAGCAGTGTACTAGCGGGGGGGGAAGAGACCCAGTACTTC. Translating it yields CASSVLAGGEETQYF.

The V call is TRBV5-4, the J call TRBJ2-5, with D perhaps matching TRBD1 (5 bases). CDR3 length: 14 residues. Germline assignment: CDR1 SGHNT and CDR2 YYREEE (reference sequence). V lost 3 bases to trimming and J lost 9 bases, with 18 bases between them. CDR3 region: CASSSWGGGVSQYF. DNA of the CDR3: TGTGCCAGCAGCTCCTGGGGCGGTGGAGTTTCCCAGTACTTC.